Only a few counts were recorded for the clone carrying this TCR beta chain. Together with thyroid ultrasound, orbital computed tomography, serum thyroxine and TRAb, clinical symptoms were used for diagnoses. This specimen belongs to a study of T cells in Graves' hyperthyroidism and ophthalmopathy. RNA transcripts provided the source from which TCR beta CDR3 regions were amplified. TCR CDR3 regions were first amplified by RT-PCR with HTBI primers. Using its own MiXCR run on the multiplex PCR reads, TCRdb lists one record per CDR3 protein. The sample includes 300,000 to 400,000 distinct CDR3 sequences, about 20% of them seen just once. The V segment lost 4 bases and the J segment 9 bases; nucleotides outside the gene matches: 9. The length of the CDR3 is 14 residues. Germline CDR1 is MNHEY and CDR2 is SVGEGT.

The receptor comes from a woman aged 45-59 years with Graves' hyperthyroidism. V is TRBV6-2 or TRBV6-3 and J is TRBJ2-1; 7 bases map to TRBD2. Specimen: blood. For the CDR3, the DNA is TGTGCCAGCAGTTCGGAGCGGGAATTCGGTGAGCAGTTCTTC. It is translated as CASSSEREFGEQFF.